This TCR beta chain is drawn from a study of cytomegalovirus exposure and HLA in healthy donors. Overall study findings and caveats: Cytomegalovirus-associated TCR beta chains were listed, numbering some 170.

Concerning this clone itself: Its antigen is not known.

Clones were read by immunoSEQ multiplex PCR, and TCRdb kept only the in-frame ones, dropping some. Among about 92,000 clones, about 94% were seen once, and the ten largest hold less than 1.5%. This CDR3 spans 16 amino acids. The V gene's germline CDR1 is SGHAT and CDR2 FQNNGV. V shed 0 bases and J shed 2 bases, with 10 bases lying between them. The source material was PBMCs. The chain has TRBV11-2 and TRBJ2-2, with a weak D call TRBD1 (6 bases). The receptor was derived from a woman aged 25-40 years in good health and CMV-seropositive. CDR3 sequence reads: CASSLEGAVNTGELFF. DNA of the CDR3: TGTGCCAGCAGCTTAGAGGGGGCCGTCAACACCGGGGAGCTGTTTTTT. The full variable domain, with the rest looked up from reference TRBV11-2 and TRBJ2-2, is EAGVAQSPRYKIIEKRQSVAFWCNPISGHATLYWYQQILGQGPKLLIQFQNNGVVDDSQLPKDRFSAERLKGVDSTLKIQPAKLEDSAVYLCASSLEGAVNTGELFFGEGSRLTVL.